The sequence of this TCR beta chain was determined in a study of blood T cell repertoires in COVID-19. For the study at large: Sites across the United States, Italy and Spain contributed samples from acute and convalescent COVID-19. From T cells, B-cell-depleted T cells, or PBMCs came the material, which was cDNA or gDNA.

V shed 8 bases, J shed 0 bases, and the junction held 4 bases outside the gene matches. The CDR3 consists of 13 residues. The germline V gene encodes CDR1 SNHLY and CDR2 FYNNEI. Original methodology: Estimates of nucleated cell counts were drawn from the amplification of reference gene primers. Produced via immunoSEQ multiplex PCR; TCRdb's table is partial and in-frame only. V, J and clone size are those of that table, while D and trimming were read from the DNA. The table has approximately 270,000 clones, roughly 89% seen once. Sequencing used peripheral blood. The TCR originated in a man aged 50-60 years with acute or convalescent COVID-19. This chain joins TRBV2 and TRBJ2-7, with 7 bases fitting TRBD1. The CDR3 DNA reads as TGTGCCAGCTGCCGGGACAGCTCCTACGAGCAGTACTTC. The encoded protein is CASCRDSSYEQYF.